Shown below are 14 T cell receptor beta chains from a single sample sequenced in a study of T cell repertoires in cytomegalovirus infection. TCRdb processed the reads anew with MiXCR; each CDR3 protein has one entry. The table has more than 650,000 distinct CDR3 sequences, about 40% seen once. Sequenced material: PBMCs. All receptors come from a human donor in good health (CMV status not recorded). Some clones in this sample may be carry-over from other donors' samples.

This clonotype turned up a few times. The V and J genes are TRBV20-1 and TRBJ2-5, with 11 bases matching TRBD1. Germline V gene sequence: CDR1 DFQATT, CDR2 SNEGSKA (reference sequence). The V segment lost 6 bases and the J segment 5 bases; nucleotides outside the gene matches: 5. The CDR3 is 13 residues long. CDR3 in amino acids: CSARTGGGETQYF. The CDR3 nucleotides are TGCAGTGCCCGGACAGGGGGCGGGGAGACCCAGTACTTC.

The chain couples TRBV28 to TRBJ1-5; the match to TRBD1 covers 7 bases. The CDR3 length is 19 residues. Per the germline V gene, CDR1 is MDHEN and CDR2 is SYDVKM. V shed 6 bases, J shed 2 bases, and the junction held 19 bases outside the gene matches. DNA of the CDR3: TGTGCCAGCAGCCACCCGCGGACAGGCAGAAAAGGAGGCAATCAGCCCCAGCATTTT. This encodes CASSHPRTGRKGGNQPQHF. The full variable domain, its missing parts supplied by reference TRBV28 and TRBJ1-5, is DVKVTQSSRYLVKRTGEKVFLECVQDMDHENMFWYRQDPGLGLRLIYFSYDVKMKEKGDIPEGYSVSREKKERFSLILESASTNQTSMYLCASSHPRTGRKGGNQPQHFGDGTRLSIL.

This chain uses TRBV12-3 or TRBV12-4 with TRBJ2-3; D is perhaps TRBD2 (5 bases). V gave up 3 bases and J gave up 6 bases, with 13 bases separating them. This CDR3 is built from 14 residues. The CDR3 here is CASSLGGQWDTQYF. CDR3 sequence (DNA): TGTGCCAGCAGTTTGGGCGGGCAGTGGGATACGCAGTATTTT.

This clonotype was counted ten times or more. The gene calls are TRBV7-2 and TRBJ2-4, with D tentatively TRBD1 or TRBD2 (5 bases each). Germline CDR1 reads SGHTA; CDR2 reads FQGNSA. Trimming took 3 bases from V and 8 from J, leaving 14 bases between them. The length of the CDR3 is 14 residues. This chain's CDR3 is CASSFKTGLDIQYF. In DNA form, the CDR3 reads TGTGCCAGCAGCTTCAAAACGGGGCTGGACATTCAGTACTTC.

This clonotype has a handful of counts. The V gene is TRBV4-2, the J gene TRBJ2-1; TRBD1 is a possible D gene (6 bases). V lost 0 bases to trimming and J lost 0 bases, with 9 bases between them. Per germline, CDR1 LGHNA and CDR2 YNFKEQ. CDR3 length: 16 amino acids. The CDR3 loop is CASSQEGQSSYNEQFF. Here the CDR3 DNA reads TGTGCCAGCAGCCAAGAAGGACAGAGCTCCTACAATGAGCAGTTCTTC.

Of note for this clonotype: This could be a read error, since a much larger clone is one nucleotide away. The rearrangement uses TRBV6-6 and TRBJ1-4; unclear D gene. CDR1 MNHNY and CDR2 SVGAGI come from the germline V gene (reference sequence). This CDR3 comprises 11 residues. The CDR3 loop reads CASVRNEKMFF. CDR3 DNA sequence: TGTGCCAGCGTCAGGAATGAAAAAATGTTTTTT.

This clonotype has only a few counts. The chain links TRBV28 to TRBJ2-5; D perhaps matches TRBD2 (6 bases). CDR3 size: 17 residues. Trimming took 6 bases from V and 2 from J, leaving 22 bases between them. Germline V gene lookup returns CDR1 MDHEN and CDR2 SYDVKM. The CDR3 DNA follows: TGTGCCAGCAGCTTGATGACTCAACCGGGACTGCAAGAGACCCAGTACTTC. It translates to CASSLMTQPGLQETQYF.

The rearrangement uses TRBV19 and TRBJ1-1; D is unresolved. Trimming took 1 base from V and 2 from J, leaving 8 bases between them. Germline CDR1 is LNHDA and CDR2 is SQIVND (reference sequence). The CDR3 has 14 residues. DNA of the CDR3: TGTGCCAGTAGTATAGGATTTGATAACACTGAAGCTTTCTTT. It is translated as CASSIGFDNTEAFF.

The chain recombines TRBV6-5 with TRBJ2-2; D may be TRBD2 (6 bases). In germline, CDR1 is MNHEY, CDR2 SVGAGI. Trimming left V 7 bases short and J 3 bases short, with 18 bases between. The CDR3 is made up of 16 amino acids. In DNA form, the CDR3 reads TGTGCCAGCAAGGAAGTCCGCGGGGTATACACCGGGGAGCTGTTTTTT. Residues: CASKEVRGVYTGELFF.

The chain has TRBV11-2 and TRBJ1-1; no firm D call. V lost 7 bases, J lost 1 base, and 22 bases lay in between. The CDR3 extends over 17 amino acids. CDR1 SGHAT and CDR2 FQNNGV come from the germline V gene. The CDR3 loop is CASITDETLYSNTEAFF. The CDR3 DNA is TGTGCCAGCATAACTGACGAGACTCTATACTCGAACACTGAAGCTTTCTTT.

This clonotype has a handful of counts. As DNA, the CDR3 is TGTGCCAGCAGTTACTCGCCTCCGGGACACCCTAGCAATCAGCCCCAGCATTTT. Translation gives CASSYSPPGHPSNQPQHF. The rearrangement uses TRBV6-8 and TRBJ1-5, with D possibly being TRBD1 (6 bases). The CDR3 has 18 amino acids. CDR1 is MNHGY and CDR2 is SAAAGT in the germline V gene. V lost 0 bases and J lost 0, with 15 bases in between.

V and J are TRBV6-2 or TRBV6-3 and TRBJ2-5; no clear D. V was shortened by 4 bases and J by 5 bases, with 20 bases between the two germline ends. Germline V gene sequence: CDR1 MNHEY, CDR2 SVGEGT. The CDR3 length is 16 residues. The CDR3 DNA reads as TGTGCCAGCAGTTCACGACGCTTAAGGGCAACCGAGACCCAGTACTTC. Translated: CASSSRRLRATETQYF.

This clonotype was found once. CDR3 amino acids: CASQRWGGTDTQYF. The DNA for the CDR3 is TGTGCCAGCCAAAGGTGGGGGGGCACAGATACGCAGTATTTT. V and J are TRBV6-6 and TRBJ2-3, with D maybe TRBD2 (6 bases). Trimming cost V 8 bases and J 1 base, with 13 bases left between them. Per germline, CDR1 MNHNY and CDR2 SVGAGI (reference sequence). The CDR3 sequence is 14 residues long.

V and J are TRBV7-9 and TRBJ1-5, with TRBD1 as a possible D gene (5 bases). Trimming took 4 bases from V and 5 from J, leaving 15 bases between them. Per germline, CDR1 SEHNR and CDR2 FQNEAQ (reference sequence). The CDR3 contains 15 residues. Written as DNA, the CDR3 is TGTGCCAGCAGCTCGGGACTTACGATGGATCAGCCCCAGCATTTT. Translated, it gives CASSSGLTMDQPQHF.